What follows are 18 T cell receptor beta chains derived from one specimen sequenced in a study of T cells in Graves' hyperthyroidism and ophthalmopathy. Template material for amplifying TCR beta CDR3 regions consisted of RNA transcripts. In the first-round RT-PCR of the TCR CDR3, the HTBI primer set was used. Each CDR3 protein gets one entry after TCRdb re-called the multiplex PCR reads with MiXCR. The data show about 400,000 distinct CDR3 sequences, approximately 14% seen once. The sequenced sample was blood. The receptor set was obtained from a woman aged 18-30 years with Graves' hyperthyroidism.

The gene calls are TRBV6-5 and TRBJ2-1; D unclear. The V end lost 0 bases, the J end lost 4 bases, and 13 bases lay between the germline ends. Per germline, CDR1 MNHEY and CDR2 SVGAGI. This CDR3 comprises 16 residues. The CDR3 loop is CASSYSRPNPYNEQFF. CDR3 in DNA: TGTGCCAGCAGTTACTCTCGGCCAAATCCTTACAATGAGCAGTTCTTC.

This clonotype has just a few counts. It may be a read error: a sequence one base away is much more abundant. The chain uses TRBV7-6 and TRBJ2-2; D could derive from TRBD1 or TRBD2 (5 bases each). The CDR3 is 15 amino acids. V dropped 5 bases and J dropped 0 bases, with 10 bases sitting between them. Germline V gene lookup returns CDR1 SGHVS and CDR2 FNYEAQ. CDR3 sequence (DNA): TGTGCCAGCAGCCCGGGACGGACGAACACCGGGGAGCTGTTTTTT. It codes for CASSPGRTNTGELFF. The whole variable domain, filled in from reference TRBV7-6 and TRBJ2-2, reads GAGVSQSPRYKVTKRGQDVALRCDPISGHVSLYWYRQALGQGPEFLTYFNYEAQQDKSGLPNDRFSAERPEGSISTLTIQRTEQRDSAMYRCASSPGRTNTGELFFGEGSRLTVL.

At least ten counts were recorded for this clonotype. The chain carries TRBV7-9 and TRBJ2-1; D uncertain. This CDR3 spans 13 amino acids. The V gene lost 4 bases and the J gene lost 4 bases, with 8 bases spanning the gap. CDR1 SEHNR and CDR2 FQNEAQ come from the germline V gene (reference sequence). The CDR3 protein is CASSSSLYNEQFF. The DNA for the CDR3 is TGTGCCAGCAGCTCGAGCCTTTACAATGAGCAGTTCTTC.

This clonotype occurred many times. The V and J genes are TRBV11-2 and TRBJ1-4, with 8 nucleotides matching TRBD1. CDR3 length equals 16 residues. CDR1 is SGHAT and CDR2 is FQNNGV in the germline V gene. With 5 bases clipped from V and 6 bases from J, the junction kept 11 bases outside the gene matches. CDR3 DNA sequence: TGTGCCAGCAGCCGAATGGTAGCAGGGGGCGATGAAAAACTGTTTTTT. This translates into CASSRMVAGGDEKLFF.

This clonotype was picked up many times. V is TRBV20-1 and J is TRBJ2-5; 8 positions match TRBD2. The CDR3 covers 14 residues. V gave up 7 bases and J gave up 0 bases; unmatched junction bases: 7. Germline V CDR1 and CDR2: DFQATT, SNEGSKA (reference sequence). The CDR3: CSVSSGRDQETQYF. In DNA, the CDR3 is TGCAGTGTTTCTAGCGGGCGGGACCAAGAGACCCAGTACTTC.

This clonotype was observed many times. The chain has TRBV13 and TRBJ1-6, with D possibly matching TRBD1 (5 bases). Germline V lookup: CDR1 PRHDT, CDR2 FYEKMQ (reference sequence). V was cut by 0 bases and J by 9 bases, with 12 bases left in between. The CDR3 has 15 amino acids. The CDR3 spells CASSLGRGKGSPLHF. The CDR3 nucleotides are TGTGCCAGCAGCTTAGGGCGGGGGAAGGGTTCACCCCTCCACTTT.

The table lists this clonotype with a count of one. A read error is possible here, since a much larger clone lies one base away. This chain joins TRBV12-3 or TRBV12-4 and TRBJ1-5; 7 positions agree with TRBD1. After removal of 5 bases from V and 2 bases from J, the junction contained 9 bases not matched to a gene. The CDR3 loop spans 16 amino acids. The CDR3 coding sequence is TGTGCCAGCAGTCCGAGGGGGCTCGGGGGCAATCAGCCCCAGCATTTT. This translates into CASSPRGLGGNQPQHF.

On this clonotype: A much larger clone sits a single nucleotide away, making a read error possible. The rearrangement joins TRBV7-2 to TRBJ2-3, with TRBD2 identical over 13 bases. The germline V gene has CDR1 SGHTA and CDR2 FQGNSA. This CDR3 contains 14 residues. The CDR3 nucleotides are TGTGCCAGTACTAGCGGGGGGGGCACAGATACGCAGTGTTTT. Translated, it gives CASTSGGGTDTQCF.

This clonotype was seen at least ten times. The V and J genes are TRBV10-2 and TRBJ1-5, with a weak D call TRBD1 (5 bases). The CDR3 sequence is 14 residues long. V was shortened by 9 bases and J by 0 bases, with 12 bases between the two germline ends. CDR1 is WSHSY, CDR2 SAAADI, per germline. CDR3: CASIDRISNQPQHF. As DNA, the CDR3 is TGCGCCAGTATCGACAGAATTAGCAATCAGCCCCAGCATTTT.

In its sample, this clonotype was seen many times. The chain couples TRBV18 to TRBJ2-5; 8 bases map to TRBD1. Losses at the gene ends were 4 bases for V and 5 bases for J; bases not matched to a gene: 6. This CDR3 has 14 residues. CDR1 and CDR2 (germline): KGHSH, LQKENI. Written as DNA, the CDR3 is TGTGCCAGCTCACTCCGGACAGGGACGGAGACCCAGTACTTC. Its protein product is CASSLRTGTETQYF.

About this clonotype: Germline is not matched at one junction end, which may reflect a read error. The chain uses TRBV7-3 and TRBJ1-2; D gene uncertain. Germline CDR1 SGHTA, CDR2 FQGTGA. The CDR3 extends over 14 amino acids. CDR3 DNA: TGTGCCAGCAGCTTAGCCCCAGGCAACTATGGCTGCACCTTC. Its protein product is CASSLAPGNYGCTF.

This clonotype was counted at least ten times. The chain couples TRBV2 to TRBJ1-5, with D perhaps TRBD1 (6 bases). The CDR3 consists of 15 residues. The germline CDR1 and CDR2 sequences are SNHLY and FYNNEI. Trimming stripped 7 bases from V and 4 bases from J, with 17 bases between. CDR3 nucleotides: TGTGCCAGCAACGTAGGGTCCGGACAGAATCAGCCCCAGCATTTT. It yields the protein CASNVGSGQNQPQHF.

This clonotype has more than one count but fewer than ten. V gene TRBV5-1 combines with J gene TRBJ1-2; the match to TRBD1 covers 8 bases. The CDR3 covers 15 residues. V lost 3 bases and J lost 5; bases outside the gene matches: 9. The germline V gene has CDR1 SGHRS and CDR2 YFSETQ. CDR3 DNA: TGCGCCAGCAGCTCACCCGCTGGGACAGGTTATGGCTACACCTTC. As protein: CASSSPAGTGYGYTF.

This chain connects TRBV27 to TRBJ1-1; D perhaps matches TRBD1 (5 bases). The CDR3 contains 13 residues. Germline loops: CDR1 MNHEY, CDR2 SMNVEV (reference sequence). Trimming removed 5 bases at V and 10 bases at J, with 17 bases between. Here the CDR3 reads CASSAPRAGGAFF. Written as DNA, the CDR3 is TGTGCCAGCAGTGCACCCAGGGCCGGGGGAGCTTTCTTT.

This clonotype has at least ten counts. This chain uses TRBV20-1 with TRBJ2-7; D may be TRBD1 (6 bases). The CDR3 has 13 residues. Trimming cost V 4 bases and J 6 bases, with 16 bases left between them. The germline CDR1 and CDR2 sequences are DFQATT and SNEGSKA (reference sequence). CDR3 sequence (DNA): TGCAGTGCTATAGGGACATTCCCTCCCGAGCAGTACTTC. Protein sequence: CSAIGTFPPEQYF.

This clonotype came up a few times. The chain uses TRBV7-9 and TRBJ1-1, with a weak D call TRBD1 (5 bases). V lost 6 bases and J lost 0, with 14 bases in between. The CDR3 runs to 15 residues. Germline CDR1 and CDR2: SEHNR and FQNEAQ (reference sequence). The CDR3 sequence is CASSSFGGMNTEAFF. The CDR3 DNA is TGTGCCAGCAGTTCCTTCGGGGGGATGAACACTGAAGCTTTCTTT.

The rearrangement joins TRBV19 to TRBJ2-3; tentatively, D is TRBD2 (6 bases). The V end lost 8 bases, the J end lost 3 bases, and 21 bases lay between the germline ends. The CDR3 runs to 16 residues. The germline CDR1 and CDR2 sequences are LNHDA and SQIVND (reference sequence). DNA of the CDR3: TGTGCCAGTGCCCCGGGGAGGCGGACCAAAACAGATACGCAGTATTTT. Residues: CASAPGRRTKTDTQYF.

About this clonotype: At one end, the junction sequence differs from germline, possibly due to a read error. V gene TRBV7-7 combines with J gene TRBJ2-7; the D call may be TRBD1 or TRBD2 (5 bases each). The CDR3 spans 12 residues. CDR1 and CDR2 from the germline V gene are SSHAT and FNYEAQ (reference sequence). The CDR3 protein is CASTSHRSGQYF. In DNA form, the CDR3 reads TGTGCTAGCACCAGCCACAGGAGCGGGCAGTACTTC.